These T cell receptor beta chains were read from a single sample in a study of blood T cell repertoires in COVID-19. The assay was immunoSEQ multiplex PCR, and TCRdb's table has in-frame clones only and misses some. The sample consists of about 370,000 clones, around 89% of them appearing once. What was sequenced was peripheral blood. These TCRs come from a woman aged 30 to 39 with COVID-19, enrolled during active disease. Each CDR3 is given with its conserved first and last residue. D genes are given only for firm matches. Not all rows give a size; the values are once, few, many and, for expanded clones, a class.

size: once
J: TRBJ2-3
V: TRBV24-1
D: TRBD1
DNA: TGTGCCACCAGTGAGCCCCAGGGGGACACAGATACGCAGTATTTT
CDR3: CATSEPQGDTDTQYF

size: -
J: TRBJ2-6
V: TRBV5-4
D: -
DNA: TGTGCCAGCAGCTTGGACCCCCCAGGGACTGGGGCCAACGTCCTGACTTTC
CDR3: CASSLDPPGTGANVLTF

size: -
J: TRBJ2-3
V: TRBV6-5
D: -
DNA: TGTGCCAGCACCATAGGGTCGGGGGATACGCAGTATTTT
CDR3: CASTIGSGDTQYF

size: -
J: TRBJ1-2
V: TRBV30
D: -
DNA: TGTGCCTGGAGTTATGGGGCCGGTTACTATGGCTACACCTTC
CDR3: CAWSYGAGYYGYTF

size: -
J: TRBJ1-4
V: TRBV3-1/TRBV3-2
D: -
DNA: TGTGCCAGCAGCCAAGATCTGGGCGCAAGTCGAAAACTGTTTTTT
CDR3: CASSQDLGASRKLFF

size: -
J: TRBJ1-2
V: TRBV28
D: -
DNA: TGTGCCAGCAGTTTACAGGGGTTTAGCTATGGCTACACCTTC
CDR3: CASSLQGFSYGYTF

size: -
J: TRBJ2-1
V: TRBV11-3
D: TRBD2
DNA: TGTGCCAGCAATCTGGCCCGGGGACTAGCGGCCTACAATGAGCAGTTCTTC
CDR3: CASNLARGLAAYNEQFF

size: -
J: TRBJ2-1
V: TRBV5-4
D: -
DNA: TGTGCCAGCAGCTGGGCGGAGGGCAACTACAATGAGCAGTTCTTC
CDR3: CASSWAEGNYNEQFF

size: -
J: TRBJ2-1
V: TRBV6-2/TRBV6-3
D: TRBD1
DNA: TGTGCCAGCAGTTACCACGACAGGGGCCCCTTCTACAATGAGCAGTTCTTC
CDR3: CASSYHDRGPFYNEQFF

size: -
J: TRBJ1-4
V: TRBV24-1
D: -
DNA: TGTGCCACCAGTGATTATGGACAACTGAGTGAAAAACTGTTTTTT
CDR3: CATSDYGQLSEKLFF

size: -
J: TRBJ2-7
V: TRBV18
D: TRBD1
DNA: TGTGCCAGCTCACCTCGACAGGGAACCTACGAGCAGTACTTC
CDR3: CASSPRQGTYEQYF

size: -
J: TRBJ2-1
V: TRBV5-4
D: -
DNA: TGTGCCAGCAGCTTGGTGGGGGCCTCCTACAATGAGCAGTTCTTC
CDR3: CASSLVGASYNEQFF

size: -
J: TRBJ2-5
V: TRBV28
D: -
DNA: TGTGCCAGCAGTTTATCCCCCCGGGAGACCCAGTACTTC
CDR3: CASSLSPRETQYF

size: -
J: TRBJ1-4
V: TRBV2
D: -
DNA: TGTGCCAGCAGTGTCGATGGACTAGTAGAAAAACTGTTTTTT
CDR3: CASSVDGLVEKLFF

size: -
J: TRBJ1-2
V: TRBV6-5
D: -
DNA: TGTGCCAGCAGACAAACTGCGGGGGGCTACACCTTC
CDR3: CASRQTAGGYTF

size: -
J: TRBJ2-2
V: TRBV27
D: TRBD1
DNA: TGTGCCAGCAGTTCACCCCGGGACAGGGGGTTCGGGGAGCTGTTTTTT
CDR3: CASSSPRDRGFGELFF

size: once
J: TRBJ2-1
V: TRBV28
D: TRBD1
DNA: TGTGCCAGCAGTAGGGGACAGGGCCCCTCTCTGTCGTTCTTC
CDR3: CASSRGQGPSLSFF

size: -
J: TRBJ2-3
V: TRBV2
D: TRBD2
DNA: TGTGCCAGCAGTGAAAGGCTAGCGGGATCCGGGGGTACGCAGTATTTT
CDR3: CASSERLAGSGGTQYF

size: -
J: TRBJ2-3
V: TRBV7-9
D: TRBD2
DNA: TGTGCCAGCACCAAAGGGGCGGGAGTCGGGCCGCAGTATTTT
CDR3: CASTKGAGVGPQYF

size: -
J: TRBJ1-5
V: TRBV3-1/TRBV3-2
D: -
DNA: TGTGCCAGCAGCCAAGATACAACAGCCAATCAGCCCCAGCATTTT
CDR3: CASSQDTTANQPQHF

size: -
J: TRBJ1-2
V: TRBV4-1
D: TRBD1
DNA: TGCGCCAGCAGCCCGGGACAGTCCTTCTATGGCTACACCTTC
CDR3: CASSPGQSFYGYTF

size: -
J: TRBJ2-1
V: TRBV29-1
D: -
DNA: TGCAGCGTTGAGGAGGGGGCAAGGCAGTTCTTC
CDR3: CSVEEGARQFF

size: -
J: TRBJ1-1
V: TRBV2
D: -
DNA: TGTGCCAGCAGGGCAGACACCCACACTGAAGCTTTCTTT
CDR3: CASRADTHTEAFF

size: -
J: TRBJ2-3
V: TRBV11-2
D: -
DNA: TGTGCCAGCAGCTTAGGTTATAGGGGGAGTAGCACAGATACGCAGTATTTT
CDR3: CASSLGYRGSSTDTQYF

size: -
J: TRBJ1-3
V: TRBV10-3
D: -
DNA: TGTGCCATCAGTGAGTCTGGGGCGGTCTCTGGAAACACCATATATTTT
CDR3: CAISESGAVSGNTIYF

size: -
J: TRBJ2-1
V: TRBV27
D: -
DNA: TGTGCCAGCACGGGAGACTATCCCTACAATGAGCAGTTCTTC
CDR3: CASTGDYPYNEQFF

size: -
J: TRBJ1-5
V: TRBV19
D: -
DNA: TGTGCCAGTAGTATAGGGTTTCCTACCATCCAGCATTTT
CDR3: CASSIGFPTIQHF

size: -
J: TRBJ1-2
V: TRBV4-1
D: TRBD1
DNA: TGCGCCAGCAGCCAAGATCGGTACAGGGGGCTTGGTGGCTACACCTTC
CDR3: CASSQDRYRGLGGYTF

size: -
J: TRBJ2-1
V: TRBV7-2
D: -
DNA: TGTGCCAGCAGCACGGTTGATGAGCAGTTCTTC
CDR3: CASSTVDEQFF

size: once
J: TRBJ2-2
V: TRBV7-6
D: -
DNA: TGTGCCAGCAGCTTAGGCGCTAGACTAAACACCGGGGAGCTGTTTTTT
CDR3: CASSLGARLNTGELFF

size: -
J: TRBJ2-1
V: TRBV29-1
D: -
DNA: TGCAGCGTCGGGGGGCACTCCTACAATGAGCAGTTCTTC
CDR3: CSVGGHSYNEQFF

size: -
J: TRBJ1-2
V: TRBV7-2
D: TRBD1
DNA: TGTGCCAGCAGCTTAGAAGTAGGGGGCGGCTATGGCTACACCTTC
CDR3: CASSLEVGGGYGYTF

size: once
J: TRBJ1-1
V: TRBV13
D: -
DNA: TGTGCCAGCAGTACCAGGACAGTTAAAGGAGACACTGAAGCTTTCTTT
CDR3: CASSTRTVKGDTEAFF

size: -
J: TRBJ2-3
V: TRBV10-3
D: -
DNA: TGTGCCATCAGTGATGTACTGAGGGCAGATACGCAGTATTTT
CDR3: CAISDVLRADTQYF

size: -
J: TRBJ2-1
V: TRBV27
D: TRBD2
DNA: TGTGCCAGCAGTTTGGGGGGACTAGGGACCTACAATGAGCAGTTCTTC
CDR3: CASSLGGLGTYNEQFF

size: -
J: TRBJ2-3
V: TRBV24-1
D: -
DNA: TGTGCCACCAGTGAGGAGGGCTCGACAGATACGCAGTATTTT
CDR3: CATSEEGSTDTQYF

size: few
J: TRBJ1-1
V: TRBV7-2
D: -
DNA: TGTGCCAGCAGCCTCCACAGGGAGATCACTGAAGCTTTCTTT
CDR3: CASSLHREITEAFF

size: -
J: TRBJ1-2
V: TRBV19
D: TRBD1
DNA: TGTGCCAGTAGTAGCACAGGGGGGGCCTATGGCTACACCTTC
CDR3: CASSSTGGAYGYTF

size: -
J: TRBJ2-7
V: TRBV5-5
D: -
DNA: TGTGCCAGCAGCTTGAGGGAGGGGGTGGTGTACGAGCAGTACTTC
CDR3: CASSLREGVVYEQYF

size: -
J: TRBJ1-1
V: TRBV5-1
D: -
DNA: TGCGCCAGCAGCTTGGCACCAGGGCTGAACACTGAAGCTTTCTTT
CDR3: CASSLAPGLNTEAFF

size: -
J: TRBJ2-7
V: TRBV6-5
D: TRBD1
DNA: TGTGCCAGCAGGCTCCGGGACAGGGCGTCCGAGCAGTACTTC
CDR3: CASRLRDRASEQYF

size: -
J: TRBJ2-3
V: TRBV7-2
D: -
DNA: TGTGCCAGCAGCTTCCGGGCGGGACCAGATACGCAGTATTTT
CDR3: CASSFRAGPDTQYF

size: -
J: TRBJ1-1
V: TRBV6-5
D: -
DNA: TGTGCCAGCAGTTACGGGGGGGGAGTGAACACTGAAGCTTTCTTT
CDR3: CASSYGGGVNTEAFF

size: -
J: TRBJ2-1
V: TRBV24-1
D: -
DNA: TGTGCCACCAGTGATTTAGGGAGGAATGAGCAGTTCTTC
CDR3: CATSDLGRNEQFF

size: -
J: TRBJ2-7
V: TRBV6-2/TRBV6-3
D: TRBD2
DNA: TGTGCCAGCAGTTCTGGGGGGGGCGAGCAGTACTTC
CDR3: CASSSGGGEQYF

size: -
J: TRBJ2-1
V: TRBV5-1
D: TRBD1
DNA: TGCGCCAGCAGCTTGGCTTTTCGAGACAGGGTTGTCGGTGAGCAGTTCTTC
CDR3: CASSLAFRDRVVGEQFF

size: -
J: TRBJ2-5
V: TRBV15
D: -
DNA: TGTGCCACCAGCAGCCCGACAGACCGGCGGACCCAGTACTTC
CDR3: CATSSPTDRRTQYF

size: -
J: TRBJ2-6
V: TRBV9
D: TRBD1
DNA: TGTGCCAGCAGCGCCCGACAGGGACCCGCCGGGGCCAACGTCCTGACTTTC
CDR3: CASSARQGPAGANVLTF

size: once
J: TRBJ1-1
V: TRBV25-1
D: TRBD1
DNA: TGTGCCAGCAGTGCCTCGGACAGGGGCCATACTAACACTGAAGCTTTCTTT
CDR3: CASSASDRGHTNTEAFF

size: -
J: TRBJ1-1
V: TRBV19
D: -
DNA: TGTGCCAGTAGTATTTTCCATAGGGCCGGGACTGCGGAAGCTTTCTTT
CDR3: CASSIFHRAGTAEAFF